A single sample is the source of the 17 T cell receptor beta chains below, sequenced in a study of T-cell memory formation after mild COVID-19. TCRdb recomputed calls from the 5' RACE reads with MiXCR, one row per CDR3 protein. Here the sample spans roughly 130,000 distinct CDR3 sequences, 16% being singletons. Sequencing was performed on PBMCs or a T cell subset sorted from them (not recorded which). The receptors originated from an adult woman who had mild COVID-19 (a few samples of this study predate the infection). Cell type and time point are not known.

This clonotype appeared a few times. This chain joins TRBV5-5 and TRBJ1-4; D gene uncertain. The V end lost 3 bases, the J end lost 4 bases, and 13 bases lay between the germline ends. Germline-derived CDR1 and CDR2 are SGHKS and YYEKEE (reference sequence). This CDR3 spans 15 amino acids. The CDR3 protein is CASSSTTGSNEKLFF. The CDR3 DNA sequence: TGTGCCAGCAGCTCAACGACGGGAAGTAATGAAAAACTGTTTTTT. Based on the CDR3 plus reference TRBV5-5 and TRBJ1-4, the full variable domain is DAGVTQSPTHLIKTRGQQVTLRCSPISGHKSVSWYQQVLGQGPQFIFQYYEKEERGRGNFPDRFSARQFPNYSSELNVNALLLGDSALYLCASSSTTGSNEKLFFGSGTQLSVL.

This clonotype was observed a handful of times. The chain carries TRBV5-1 and TRBJ1-5; TRBD1 matches at 7 bases. V lost 0 bases, J lost 7 bases, and 7 bases stayed unmatched. CDR1 is SGHRS and CDR2 is YFSETQ in the germline V gene. The length of the CDR3 is 15 residues. This CDR3 is CASSLDRGGGQPQHF. CDR3 DNA: TGCGCCAGCAGCTTGGACAGGGGCGGGGGACAGCCCCAGCATTTT.

This clonotype was observed a handful of times. The rearrangement uses TRBV29-1 and TRBJ2-7, with a possible D match to TRBD1 (5 bases). This CDR3 is built from 14 residues. Germline V gene lookup returns CDR1 SQVTM and CDR2 ANQGSEA. V shed 5 bases and J shed 0 bases, with 14 bases lying between them. The CDR3 DNA follows: TGCAGCGTTTCTACACAGGAAGTCTCCTACGAGCAGTACTTC. This translates into CSVSTQEVSYEQYF.

This chain connects TRBV7-9 to TRBJ1-5; no reliable D call. The CDR3 runs to 13 residues. V was pared by 3 bases and J by 1 base, with 4 bases between. Germline V gene sequence: CDR1 SEHNR, CDR2 FQNEAQ (reference sequence). CDR3 sequence (DNA): TGTGCCAGCAGCTTCGACAGCAATCAGCCCCAGCATTTT. It codes for CASSFDSNQPQHF. Drawing the rest from reference TRBV7-9 and TRBJ1-5, the complete variable domain is DTGVSQNPRHKITKRGQNVTFRCDPISEHNRLYWYRQTLGQGPEFLTYFQNEAQLEKSRLLSDRFSAERPKGSFSTLEIQRTEQGDSAMYLCASSFDSNQPQHFGDGTRLSIL.

This sequence joins TRBV24-1 and TRBJ2-3; 13 bases fit TRBD2. The CDR3 is made up of 18 amino acids. CDR1 KGHDR and CDR2 SFDVKD come from the germline V gene. J gave up 4 bases and V 5 bases, and 11 bases lay outside the gene matches. DNA of the CDR3: TGTGCCACCAGTGGAGGGGTACTAGCGGGGGGGCGGTCAGATACGCAGTATTTT. This encodes CATSGGVLAGGRSDTQYF.

A few counts support this clonotype. V usage is TRBV7-8 and J usage is TRBJ2-7; the match to TRBD2 covers 7 bases. Per germline, CDR1 SGHVS and CDR2 FQNEAQ. J was trimmed by 2 bases and V by 3 bases; bases with no gene match: 4. CDR3 size: 14 residues. The chain's CDR3 is CASSFSGMTYEQYF. The CDR3 DNA is TGTGCCAGCAGCTTCAGCGGGATGACCTACGAGCAGTACTTC.

The V and J genes are TRBV7-6 and TRBJ2-2; 10 nucleotides align to TRBD1. This CDR3 is built from 16 residues. Germline-derived CDR1 and CDR2 are SGHVS and FNYEAQ. Losses at the gene ends were 3 bases for V and 4 bases for J; bases not matched to a gene: 5. CDR3 sequence: CASSLDRGSGTGELFF. The CDR3 nucleotides read TGTGCCAGCAGCTTGGACAGGGGGTCTGGCACCGGGGAGCTGTTTTTT.

This chain links TRBV3-1 with TRBJ2-2; D unclear. The CDR3 has 16 residues. V lost 1 base, J lost 7 bases, and 16 bases lay in between. Looked up from germline, CDR1 is LGHDT and CDR2 is YNNKEL (reference sequence). The CDR3 protein is CASSQVSDSTGGELFF. In nucleotides, the CDR3 is TGTGCCAGCAGCCAAGTTTCGGATTCAACCGGCGGGGAGCTGTTTTTT. Using reference TRBV3-1 and TRBJ2-2 for the parts outside the CDR3, the full variable domain is DTAVSQTPKYLVTQMGNDKSIKCEQNLGHDTMYWYKQDSKKFLKIMFSYNNKELIINETVPNRFSPKSPDKAHLNLHINSLELGDSAVYFCASSQVSDSTGGELFFGEGSRLTVL.

The table lists this clonotype with a few counts. This chain joins TRBV7-6 and TRBJ1-2; 10 bases match TRBD1. The CDR3 spans 15 residues. Germline V CDR1 and CDR2: SGHVS, FNYEAQ. Germline trimming cut 1 base from V and 4 bases from J; bases unmatched to any gene: 3. The chain's CDR3 is CASSLGTGGFYGYTF. The CDR3 nucleotides read TGTGCCAGCAGCTTAGGGACAGGGGGGTTCTATGGCTACACCTTC. The entire variable domain, with the rest obtained from reference TRBV7-6 and TRBJ1-2, is as follows: GAGVSQSPRYKVTKRGQDVALRCDPISGHVSLYWYRQALGQGPEFLTYFNYEAQQDKSGLPNDRFSAERPEGSISTLTIQRTEQRDSAMYRCASSLGTGGFYGYTFGSGTRLTVV.

This clonotype was seen a few times. The chain carries TRBV25-1 and TRBJ2-2; the D is unclear. This CDR3 region has 14 residues. The V gene's germline CDR1 is MGHDK and CDR2 SYGVNS. Deletions cut 1 base from V and 7 bases from J, with 10 bases between. The CDR3 here is CASSESTLGGELFF. The CDR3 region has the DNA TGTGCCAGCAGTGAATCGACACTCGGCGGGGAGCTGTTTTTT.

This clonotype was seen a few times. V gene TRBV24-1 combines with J gene TRBJ1-5, with 7 bases that match TRBD1. This CDR3 spans 14 amino acids. Germline V CDR1 and CDR2: KGHDR, SFDVKD. The V gene end was trimmed by 5 bases and the J gene end by 5 bases; junction bases not matched to a gene: 5. The CDR3 DNA sequence: TGTGCCACCAGTGCCAGGGGGGGTTATCAGCCCCAGCATTTT. It encodes CATSARGGYQPQHF.

The chain has TRBV19 and TRBJ2-6; D remains unclear. V was clipped by 1 base and J by 6 bases, with 19 bases between them. The germline V gene encodes CDR1 LNHDA and CDR2 SQIVND (reference sequence). The CDR3 loop spans 18 amino acids. This CDR3 reads CASSIVLGLTLEANVLTF. In DNA, the CDR3 is TGTGCCAGTAGTATAGTTCTGGGCCTGACGCTGGAGGCCAACGTCCTGACTTTC.

CDR3 sequence reads: CSARTLYGYTF. The DNA for the CDR3 is TGCAGTGCTAGAACCCTATACGGCTACACCTTC. This chain uses TRBV20-1 with TRBJ1-2; no clear D gene. V lost 2 bases to trimming and J lost 8 bases, with 9 bases between them. CDR3 length equals 11 residues. Germline CDR1 reads DFQATT; CDR2 reads SNEGSKA (reference sequence).

This clonotype was picked up a small number of times. This rearrangement joins TRBV18 to TRBJ1-1; 7 bases map to TRBD1. The V gene's germline CDR1 is KGHSH and CDR2 LQKENI. V was clipped by 2 bases and J by 6 bases; unmatched bases: 3. The CDR3 consists of 13 residues. This chain's CDR3 is CASSPDRESEAFF. The CDR3, as DNA: TGTGCCAGCTCACCAGACAGGGAGTCTGAAGCTTTCTTT.

V is TRBV12-3 or TRBV12-4 and J is TRBJ2-1, with D perhaps assigned TRBD1 or TRBD2 (7 bases each). The CDR3 has 16 residues. The ends were cut back, 8 bases at V and 3 bases at J, with 20 bases in the middle. CDR3 in DNA: TGTGCCAGCGGGGACCCCAGGGGGGGGATCTACAATGAGCAGTTCTTC. This encodes CASGDPRGGIYNEQFF.

This clonotype has just a few counts. J is TRBJ2-1 and V is TRBV7-3; unclear D gene. Germline V gene data show CDR1 as SGHTA and CDR2 as FQGTGA. The CDR3 is 17 residues long. Trimming left V 3 bases short and J 6 bases short, with 21 bases between. The CDR3 DNA reads as TGTGCCAGCAGCTTGAAGGCACGCGATTTTGGGTCCAATGAGCAGTTCTTC. Protein: CASSLKARDFGSNEQFF.

The genes are TRBV7-9 and TRBJ2-7, with D hard to call. V was cut by 5 bases and J by 7 bases, with 15 bases left in between. CDR3 length equals 13 residues. CDR1 is SEHNR and CDR2 is FQNEAQ in the germline V gene (reference sequence). The CDR3 spells CASSLGARGEQYF. For the CDR3, the DNA is TGTGCCAGCAGCCTAGGCGCGCGTGGTGAGCAGTACTTC.